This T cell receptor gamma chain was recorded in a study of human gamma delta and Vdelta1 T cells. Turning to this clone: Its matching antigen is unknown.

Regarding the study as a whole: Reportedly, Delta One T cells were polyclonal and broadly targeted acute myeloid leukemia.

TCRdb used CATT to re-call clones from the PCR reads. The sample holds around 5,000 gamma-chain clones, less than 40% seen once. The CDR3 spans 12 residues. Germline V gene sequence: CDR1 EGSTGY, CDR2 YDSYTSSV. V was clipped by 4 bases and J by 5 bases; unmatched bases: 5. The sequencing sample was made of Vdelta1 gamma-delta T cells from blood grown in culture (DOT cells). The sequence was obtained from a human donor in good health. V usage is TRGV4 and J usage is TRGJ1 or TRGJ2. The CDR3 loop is CATWDVNYKKLF. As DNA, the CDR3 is TGTGCCACCTGGGACGTCAATTATAAGAAACTCTTT.